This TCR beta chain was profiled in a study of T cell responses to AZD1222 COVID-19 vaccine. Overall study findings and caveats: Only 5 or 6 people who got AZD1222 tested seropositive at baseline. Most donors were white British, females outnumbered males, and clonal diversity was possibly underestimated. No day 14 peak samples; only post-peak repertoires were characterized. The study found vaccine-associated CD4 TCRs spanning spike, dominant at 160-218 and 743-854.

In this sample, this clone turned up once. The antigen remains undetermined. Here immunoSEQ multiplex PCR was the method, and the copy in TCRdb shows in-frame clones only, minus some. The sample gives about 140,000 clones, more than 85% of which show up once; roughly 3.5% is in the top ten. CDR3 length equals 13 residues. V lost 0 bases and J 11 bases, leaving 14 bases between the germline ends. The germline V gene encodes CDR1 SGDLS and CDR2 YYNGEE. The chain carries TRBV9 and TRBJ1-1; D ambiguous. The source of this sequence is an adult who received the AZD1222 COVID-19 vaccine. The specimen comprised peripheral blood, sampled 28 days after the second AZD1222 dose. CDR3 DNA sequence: TGTGCCAGCAGCGTAGAGGGCGTCGGTAGGGCTTTCTTT. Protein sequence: CASSVEGVGRAFF. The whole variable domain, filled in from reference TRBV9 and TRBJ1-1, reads DSGVTQTPKHLITATGQRVTLRCSPRSGDLSVYWYQQSLDQGLQFLIQYYNGEERAKGNILERFSAQQFPDLHSELNLSSLELGDSALYFCASSVEGVGRAFFGQGTRLTVV.